This TCR beta chain was identified during a study of CD8 T cells in ankylosing spondylitis. J gave up 3 bases and V 3 bases, and 6 bases lay outside the gene matches. The germline CDR1 and CDR2 sequences are MGHRA and YSYEKL. This CDR3 region has 15 residues. Via MiXCR, TCRdb re-called the 5' RACE reads, giving one row per CDR3 protein. The data contain 150,000 to 200,000 distinct CDR3 sequences, 9.5% to 13% of them singletons. The sequencing input was blood, either unsorted or a sorted T cell fraction (not recorded which). The clonotype originates from a male donor with ankylosing spondylitis or in good health (not recorded which). The chain is built from TRBV4-1 and TRBJ2-7; 9 positions agree with TRBD2. The DNA of the CDR3 is TGCGCCAGCAGCCAGTCCTTTAGCGGGAGCTACGAGCAGTACTTC. The encoded protein is CASSQSFSGSYEQYF.